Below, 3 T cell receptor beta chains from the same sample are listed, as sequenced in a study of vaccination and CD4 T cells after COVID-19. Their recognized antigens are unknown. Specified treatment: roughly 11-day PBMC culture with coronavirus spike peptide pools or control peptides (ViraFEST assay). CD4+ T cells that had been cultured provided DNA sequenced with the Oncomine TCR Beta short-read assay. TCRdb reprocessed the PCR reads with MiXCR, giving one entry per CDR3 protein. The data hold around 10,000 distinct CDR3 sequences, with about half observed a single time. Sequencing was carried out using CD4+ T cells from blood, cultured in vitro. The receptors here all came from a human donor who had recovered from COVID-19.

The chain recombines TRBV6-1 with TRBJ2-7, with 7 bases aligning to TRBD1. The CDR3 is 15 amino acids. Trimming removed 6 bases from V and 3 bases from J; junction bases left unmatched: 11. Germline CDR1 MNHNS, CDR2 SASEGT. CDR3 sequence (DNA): TGTGCCAGCAGCAAGGACCGGGACAGAAACTACGAGCAGTACTTC. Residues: CASSKDRDRNYEQYF.

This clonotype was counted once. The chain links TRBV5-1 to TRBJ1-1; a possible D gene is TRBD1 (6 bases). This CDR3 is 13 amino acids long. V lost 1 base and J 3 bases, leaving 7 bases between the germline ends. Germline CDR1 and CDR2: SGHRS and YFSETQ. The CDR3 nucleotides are TGCGCCAGCAGCTTGAAGGGGGACACTGAAGCTTTCTTT. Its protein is CASSLKGDTEAFF.

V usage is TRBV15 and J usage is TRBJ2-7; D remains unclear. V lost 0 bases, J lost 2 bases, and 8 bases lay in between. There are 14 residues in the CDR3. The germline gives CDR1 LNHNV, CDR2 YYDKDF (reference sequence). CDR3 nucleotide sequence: TGTGCCACCAGCAGAGATTTTCAGACCTACGAGCAGTACTTC. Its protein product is CATSRDFQTYEQYF. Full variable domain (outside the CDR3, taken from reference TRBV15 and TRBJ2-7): DAMVIQNPRYQVTQFGKPVTLSCSQTLNHNVMYWYQQKSSQAPKLLFHYYDKDFNNEADTPDNFQSRRPNTSFCFLDIRSPGLGDTAMYLCATSRDFQTYEQYFGPGTRLTVT.